The sample holds a few counts of the clone carrying this TCR beta chain. What it binds is unknown. MiXCR, run by TCRdb on the reads, gives a single entry per CDR3 protein. The sample lists roughly 500,000 distinct CDR3 sequences, approximately 46% seen once, with about 41% in the top ten. The record originates from a study of T cell repertoires in cytomegalovirus infection. Study-wide context: Recently identified HLA-C-restricted CMV epitopes and well-studied HLA-B-restricted CMV epitopes were used by the study.

The CDR3 totals 16 residues. CDR1 is MNHEY, CDR2 SMNVEV, per germline (reference sequence). With V trimmed by 2 bases and J by 1 base, 3 bases remained unmatched. Study-level results: CMV-specific TCR beta clonotypes restricted by HLA-C were the ones dominating the ex vivo response.

Specimen: cultured PBMCs, collected from culture after CMV antigen stimulation. The chain employs TRBV27 and TRBJ2-2, with TRBD2 identical over 8 bases. The source of this sequence is a human donor in good health (CMV status not recorded). Some clones in this sample may be carry-over from other donors' samples. CDR3 residues: CASSLTSGRNTGELFF. CDR3 bases: TGTGCCAGCAGTTTAACCAGCGGGAGGAACACCGGGGAGCTGTTTTTT.